The 9 T cell receptor beta chains below all came from one sample that was sequenced in a study of OX40 agonist ivuxolimab in advanced cancers. Only in-frame clones appear in the TCRdb table, and some are missing; sequencing was by immunoSEQ multiplex PCR. The table has about 45,000 clones, just over 90% seen once. The material was CD4+ or CD8+ T cells sorted from blood, obtained in a trial of the OX40 agonist ivuxolimab. The receptors shown here come from an adult with an advanced solid tumor such as melanoma, head and neck, liver or kidney cancer.

The chain combines TRBV2 with TRBJ2-7, with 7 bases identical to TRBD1. The V segment lost 1 base and the J segment 7 bases; nucleotides outside the gene matches: 7. Per germline, CDR1 SNHLY and CDR2 FYNNEI. The CDR3 is made up of 14 amino acids. The CDR3 spells CASSEGYYRGEQYF. CDR3 nucleotides: TGTGCCAGCAGTGAAGGGTATTACAGGGGTGAGCAGTACTTC.

This chain connects TRBV28 to TRBJ2-3, with TRBD2 matching 7 bases. After removal of 6 bases from V and 0 bases from J, the junction contained 12 bases not matched to a gene. CDR1 MDHEN and CDR2 SYDVKM come from the germline V gene. CDR3 length: 17 amino acids. CDR3 protein: CASSFPSSGVSTDTQYF. The CDR3 DNA reads TGTGCCAGCAGCTTCCCTTCTAGCGGTGTTAGCACAGATACGCAGTATTTT.

This sequence joins TRBV7-9 and TRBJ2-7, with 11 positions matching TRBD2. This CDR3 comprises 14 residues. The germline CDR1 and CDR2 sequences are SEHNR and FQNEAQ (reference sequence). J was trimmed by 7 bases and V by 5 bases; bases with no gene match: 7. The CDR3 spells CASSRLAGRREQYF. For the CDR3, the DNA is TGTGCCAGCAGCCGACTAGCGGGGAGGAGAGAGCAGTACTTC.

This clone was seen a single time. The chain recombines TRBV5-5 with TRBJ2-4; no reliable D call. This CDR3 comprises 11 residues. Germline V CDR1 and CDR2: SGHKS, YYEKEE (reference sequence). Trimming removed 4 bases at V and 6 bases at J, with 5 bases between. CDR3: CASSPGNIQYF. The CDR3 region has the DNA TGTGCCAGCAGCCCCGGAAACATTCAGTACTTC.

The V and J genes are TRBV27 and TRBJ2-5, with a weak D call TRBD2 (6 bases). The CDR3 runs to 15 residues. Trimming removed 1 base from V and 2 bases from J, with 11 bases in between. Germline V lookup: CDR1 MNHEY, CDR2 SMNVEV (reference sequence). The CDR3 DNA reads TGTGCCAGCAGTTTATTAGCCGGGACTCAAGAGACCCAGTACTTC. Protein: CASSLLAGTQETQYF.

The CDR3 is CASSLSPGLFTDTQYF. The CDR3 coding sequence is TGTGCCAGCAGCCTTTCCCCGGGACTATTTACAGATACGCAGTATTTT. The chain couples TRBV27 to TRBJ2-3; the match to TRBD2 covers 7 bases. The CDR3 spans 16 residues. Trimming took 6 bases from V and 3 from J; bases not matched to a gene: 12. Germline values: CDR1 MNHEY, CDR2 SMNVEV (reference sequence).

V usage is TRBV28 and J usage is TRBJ2-1; D unresolved. CDR3 size: 11 residues. Deletions cut 3 bases from V and 12 bases from J, with 9 bases between. CDR1 and CDR2 (germline): MDHEN, SYDVKM. The CDR3 reads CASSLPRAQFF. CDR3 coding DNA: TGTGCCAGCAGTTTGCCCCGCGCGCAGTTCTTC.

This clone was recorded a few times. The rearrangement links TRBV15 to TRBJ1-2, with D hard to call. Trimming left V 1 base short and J 6 bases short, with 18 bases between. This CDR3 is built from 16 residues. Germline-derived CDR1 and CDR2 are LNHNV and YYDKDF (reference sequence). DNA of the CDR3: TGTGCCACCAGCAGAGCCTCGACGGGTGCCGATCATGGCTACACCTTC. It is translated as CATSRASTGADHGYTF. Full variable domain (missing parts from reference TRBV15 and TRBJ1-2): DAMVIQNPRYQVTQFGKPVTLSCSQTLNHNVMYWYQQKSSQAPKLLFHYYDKDFNNEADTPDNFQSRRPNTSFCFLDIRSPGLGDTAMYLCATSRASTGADHGYTFGSGTRLTVV.

The genes are TRBV6-5 and TRBJ1-2, with 7 nucleotides matching TRBD1. In germline, CDR1 is MNHEY, CDR2 SVGAGI. Trimming took 0 bases from V and 4 from J; bases not matched to a gene: 5. This CDR3 has 15 amino acids. CDR3 nucleotide sequence: TGTGCCAGCAGTTACTCCCGGGACAGCCGCTATGGCTACACCTTC. This codes for CASSYSRDSRYGYTF.